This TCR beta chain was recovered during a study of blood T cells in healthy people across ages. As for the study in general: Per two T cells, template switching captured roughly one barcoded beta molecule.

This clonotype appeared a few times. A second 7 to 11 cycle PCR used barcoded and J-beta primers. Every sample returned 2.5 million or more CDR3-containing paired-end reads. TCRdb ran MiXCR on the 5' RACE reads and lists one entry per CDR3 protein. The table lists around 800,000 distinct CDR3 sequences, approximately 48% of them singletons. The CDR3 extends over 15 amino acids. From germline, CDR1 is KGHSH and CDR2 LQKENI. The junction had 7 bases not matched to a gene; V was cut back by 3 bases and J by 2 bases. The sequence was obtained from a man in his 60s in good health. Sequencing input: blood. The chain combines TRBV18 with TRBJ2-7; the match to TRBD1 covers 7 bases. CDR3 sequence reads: CASSPSRQGPYEQYF. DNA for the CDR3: TGTGCCAGCTCACCTTCGCGACAGGGACCCTACGAGCAGTACTTC.